These 3 T cell receptor beta chains share one sample of origin, sequenced in a study of cytotoxic CD8 clonotypes in ibrutinib-treated CLL listed by TCRdb under 2021. The library was obtained by the immunoSEQ multiplex PCR assay. Drawn from immuneACCESS, this table holds only the in-frame rearrangements with V and J called that TCRdb kept. Clones are partly lost; checked studies trace under half to an unresolved V gene and leave the rest unexplained. Counted in this sample were some 150,000 clones; 77% of them appeared once. 25% to 30% of the sample is taken by the ten largest. This specimen's time point label, per the study, means: about a year on ibrutinib. The material sequenced was PBMCs, taken after 12 months of ibrutinib treatment. These receptors were obtained from a human donor with chronic lymphocytic leukemia.

This chain connects TRBV5-1 to TRBJ2-7; 8 bases are shared with TRBD2. J gave up 1 base and V 4 bases, and 7 bases lay outside the gene matches. This CDR3 is built from 15 residues. In germline, CDR1 is SGHRS, CDR2 YFSETQ. CDR3 coding DNA: TGCGCCAGCAGCGGGGCGGGGGGCGGATCCTACGAGCAGTACTTC. Translated, it gives CASSGAGGGSYEQYF.

In this sample, this clone turned up a few times. This chain joins TRBV6-5 and TRBJ1-2; the match to TRBD1 covers 8 bases. Germline values: CDR1 MNHEY, CDR2 SVGAGI. V lost 7 bases and J lost 8; bases outside the gene matches: 15. CDR3 size: 15 residues. The CDR3: CASTDQTGVGGGYTF. The CDR3 DNA sequence: TGTGCCAGCACGGACCAGACAGGGGTGGGAGGGGGCTACACCTTC.

V usage is TRBV6-5 and J usage is TRBJ1-1, with D possibly TRBD1 on 5 matching bases. In germline, CDR1 is MNHEY, CDR2 SVGAGI. The length of the CDR3 is 10 residues. V shed 8 bases and J shed 7 bases, with 8 bases lying between them. The CDR3 protein is CASGGIEAFF. The DNA for the CDR3 is TGTGCCAGCGGGGGTATTGAAGCTTTCTTT.